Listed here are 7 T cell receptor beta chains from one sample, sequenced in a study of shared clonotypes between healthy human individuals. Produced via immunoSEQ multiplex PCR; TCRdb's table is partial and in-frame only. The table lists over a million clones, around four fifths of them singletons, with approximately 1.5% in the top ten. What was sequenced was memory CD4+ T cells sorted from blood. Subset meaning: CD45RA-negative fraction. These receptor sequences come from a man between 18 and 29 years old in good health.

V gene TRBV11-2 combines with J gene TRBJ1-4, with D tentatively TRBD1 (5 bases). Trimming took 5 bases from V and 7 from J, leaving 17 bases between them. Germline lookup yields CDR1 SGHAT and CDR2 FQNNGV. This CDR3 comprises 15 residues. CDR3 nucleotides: TGTGCCAGCAGCGCCCCGGGCAGGGAGAGTGAAAAACTGTTTTTT. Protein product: CASSAPGRESEKLFF.

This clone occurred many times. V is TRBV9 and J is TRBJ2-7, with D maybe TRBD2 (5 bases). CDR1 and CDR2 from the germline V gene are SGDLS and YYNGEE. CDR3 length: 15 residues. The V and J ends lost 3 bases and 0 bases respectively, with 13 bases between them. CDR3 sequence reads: CASSAYSDPSYEQYF. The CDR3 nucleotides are TGTGCCAGCAGCGCGTATAGCGACCCCTCCTACGAGCAGTACTTC. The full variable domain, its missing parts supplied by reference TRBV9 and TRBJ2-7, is DSGVTQTPKHLITATGQRVTLRCSPRSGDLSVYWYQQSLDQGLQFLIQYYNGEERAKGNILERFSAQQFPDLHSELNLSSLELGDSALYFCASSAYSDPSYEQYFGPGTRLTVT.

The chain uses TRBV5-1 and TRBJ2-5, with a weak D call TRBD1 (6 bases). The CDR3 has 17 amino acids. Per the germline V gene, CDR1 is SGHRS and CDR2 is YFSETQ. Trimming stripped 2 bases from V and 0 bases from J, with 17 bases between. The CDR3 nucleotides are TGCGCCAGCAGCTTAGGCATCGGACAGCCCTACCAAGAGACCCAGTACTTC. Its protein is CASSLGIGQPYQETQYF.

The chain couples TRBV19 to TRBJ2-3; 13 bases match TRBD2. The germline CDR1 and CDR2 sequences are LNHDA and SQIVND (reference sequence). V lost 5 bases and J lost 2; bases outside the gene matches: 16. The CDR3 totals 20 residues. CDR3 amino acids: CASSSWGQSGLAGYTDTQYF. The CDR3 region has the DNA TGTGCCAGTAGTTCCTGGGGCCAATCGGGACTAGCGGGGTACACAGATACGCAGTATTTT. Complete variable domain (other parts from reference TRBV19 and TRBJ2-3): DGGITQSPKYLFRKEGQNVTLSCEQNLNHDAMYWYRQDPGQGLRLIYYSQIVNDFQKGDIAEGYSVSREKKESFPLTVTSAQKNPTAFYLCASSSWGQSGLAGYTDTQYFGPGTRLTVL.

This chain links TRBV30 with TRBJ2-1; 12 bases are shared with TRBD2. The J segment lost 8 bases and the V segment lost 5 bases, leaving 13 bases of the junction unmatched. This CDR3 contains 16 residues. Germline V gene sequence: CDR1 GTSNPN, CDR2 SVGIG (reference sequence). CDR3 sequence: CAWGLERTSGNDEQFF. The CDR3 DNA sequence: TGTGCCTGGGGCCTCGAACGGACTAGCGGGAATGATGAGCAGTTCTTC.

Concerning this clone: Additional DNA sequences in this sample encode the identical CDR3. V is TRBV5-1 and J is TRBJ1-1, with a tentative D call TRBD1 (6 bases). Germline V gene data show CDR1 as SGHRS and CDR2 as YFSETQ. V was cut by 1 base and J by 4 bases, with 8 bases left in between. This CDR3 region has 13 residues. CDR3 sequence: CASSLTGPTEAFF. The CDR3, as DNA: TGCGCCAGCAGCTTGACAGGGCCCACTGAAGCTTTCTTT.

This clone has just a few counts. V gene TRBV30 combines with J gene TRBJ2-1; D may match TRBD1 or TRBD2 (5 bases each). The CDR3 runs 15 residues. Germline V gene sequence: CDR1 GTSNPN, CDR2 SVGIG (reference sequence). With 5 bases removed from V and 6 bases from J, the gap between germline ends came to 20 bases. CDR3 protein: CAWVRDPVKANEQFF. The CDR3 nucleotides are TGTGCCTGGGTTAGGGACCCCGTGAAGGCCAATGAGCAGTTCTTC.